This T cell receptor (beta chain) was profiled in a study of T cell responses to AZD1222 COVID-19 vaccine. Study-wide results and caveats: Seropositive status at baseline applied to only a handful of AZD1222 recipients.

Some clones are missing from TCRdb's copy, which holds only in-frame ones; the method was immunoSEQ multiplex PCR. The top ten hold approximately 52% of the sample, which has more than 35,000 clones, 75% to 85% seen once. As to this clone: The antigen remains unidentified.

The sequencing used peripheral blood, collected on day 0 of AZD1222 vaccination. The source of this sequence is an adult in good health.

The CDR3 is CASSEPTGTGLETQYF. The CDR3 DNA reads TGCGCCAGCAGTGAGCCAACCGGGACAGGGTTAGAGACCCAGTACTTC. V gene TRBV10-2 combines with J gene TRBJ2-5; TRBD1 matches at 9 bases. Germline CDR1 is WSHSY and CDR2 is SAAADI. V shed 2 bases and J 4 bases; nucleotides not matched to a gene: 8. The CDR3 runs 16 residues.